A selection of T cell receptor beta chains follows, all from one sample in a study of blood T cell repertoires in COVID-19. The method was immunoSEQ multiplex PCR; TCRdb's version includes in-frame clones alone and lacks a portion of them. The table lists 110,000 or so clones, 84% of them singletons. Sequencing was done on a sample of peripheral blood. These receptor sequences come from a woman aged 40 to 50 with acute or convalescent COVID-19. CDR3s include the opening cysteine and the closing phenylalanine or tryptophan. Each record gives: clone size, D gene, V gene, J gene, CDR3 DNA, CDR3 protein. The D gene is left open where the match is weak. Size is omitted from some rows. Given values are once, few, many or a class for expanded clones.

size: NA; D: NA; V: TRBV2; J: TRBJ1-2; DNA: TGTGCCAGCGGGGGACAATGGGGATCCTACACCTTC; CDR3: CASGGQWGSYTF
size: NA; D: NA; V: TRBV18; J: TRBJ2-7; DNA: TGTGCCAGCTCACCACCAACCGGGGACGAGCAGTACTTC; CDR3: CASSPPTGDEQYF
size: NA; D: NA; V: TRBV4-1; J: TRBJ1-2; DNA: TGCGCCAGCAGCCAGTCCCTGAGGGGGGGGGCGAAAGAATATGGCTACACCTTC; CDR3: CASSQSLRGGAKEYGYTF
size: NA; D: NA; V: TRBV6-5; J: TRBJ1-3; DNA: TGTGCCAGCAGTCCTCAGGGGTCTGGAAACACCATATATTTT; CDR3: CASSPQGSGNTIYF
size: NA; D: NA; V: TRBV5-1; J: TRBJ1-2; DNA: TGCGCCAGCAGCTTGACAGGTGGGCAATATGGCTACACCTTC; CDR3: CASSLTGGQYGYTF
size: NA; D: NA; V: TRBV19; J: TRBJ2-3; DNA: TGTGCCAGTAGGGGGGGTTTCACAGATACGCAGTATTTT; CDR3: CASRGGFTDTQYF
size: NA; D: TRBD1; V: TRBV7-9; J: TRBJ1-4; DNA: TGTGCCAGCAGCCTGGACAGGGGGCAGGAAAAACTGTTTTTT; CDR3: CASSLDRGQEKLFF
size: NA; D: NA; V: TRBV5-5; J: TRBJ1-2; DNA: TGTGCCAGCAGCTTGGGGCCAGGGGTTGGCTATGGCTACACCTTC; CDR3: CASSLGPGVGYGYTF
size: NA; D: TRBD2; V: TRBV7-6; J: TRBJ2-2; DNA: TGTGCCAGCAGCCGGACTAGCGGGGGGTACACCGGGGAGCTGTTTTTT; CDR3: CASSRTSGGYTGELFF
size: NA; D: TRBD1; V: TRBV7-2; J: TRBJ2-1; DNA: TGTGCCAGCAGCTTAGGGTCGACAGGGTACAATGAGCAGTTCTTC; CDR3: CASSLGSTGYNEQFF
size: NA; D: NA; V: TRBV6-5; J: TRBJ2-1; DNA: TGTGCCAGCAGTTACGACAGCTACAATGAGCAGTTCTTC; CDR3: CASSYDSYNEQFF
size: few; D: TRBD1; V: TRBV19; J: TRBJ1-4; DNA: TGTGCCAGTAGTCCCCCCACGGGACAGGGACATGAAAAACTGTTTTTT; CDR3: CASSPPTGQGHEKLFF
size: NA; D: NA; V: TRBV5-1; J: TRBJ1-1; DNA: TGCGCCAGCAGCTTGGGAGGGAATAATCCTCTGAACACTGAAGCTTTCTTT; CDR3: CASSLGGNNPLNTEAFF
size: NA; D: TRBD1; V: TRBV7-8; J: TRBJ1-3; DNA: TGTGCCAGCAGCTCGAACCTCGGACAGGGGAACACCATATATTTT; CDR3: CASSSNLGQGNTIYF
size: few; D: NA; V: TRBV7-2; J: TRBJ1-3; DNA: TGTGCCAGCAGCTTAGTAGGAGCTGGAAACACCATATATTTT; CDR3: CASSLVGAGNTIYF
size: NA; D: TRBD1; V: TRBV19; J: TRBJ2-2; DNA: TGTGCCAGTAGGCCACAGGGGGCGGACACCGGGGAGCTGTTTTTT; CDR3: CASRPQGADTGELFF
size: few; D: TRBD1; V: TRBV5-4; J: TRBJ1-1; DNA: TGTGCCAGCAGCCGGCGAGACAGGGGGGACCGGAACACTGAAGCTTTCTTT; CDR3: CASSRRDRGDRNTEAFF
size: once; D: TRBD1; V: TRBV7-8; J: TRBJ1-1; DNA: TGTGCCAGCAGCTCAACAGGGGGCGCGTGGACTGAAGCTTTCTTT; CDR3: CASSSTGGAWTEAFF
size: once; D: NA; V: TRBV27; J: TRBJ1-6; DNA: TGTGCCAGCAGTTCCGCGTCGCGCTCCTATAATTCACCCCTCCACTTT; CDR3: CASSSASRSYNSPLHF
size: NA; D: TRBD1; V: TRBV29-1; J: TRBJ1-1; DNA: TGCAGCGCCACGACAGGGGGCGGCACTGAAGCTTTCTTT; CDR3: CSATTGGGTEAFF
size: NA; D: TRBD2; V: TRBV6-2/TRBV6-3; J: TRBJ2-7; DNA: TGTGCCAGCAGCTGGCCTAGCGGGGGGGCGCGTGAGCAGTACTTC; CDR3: CASSWPSGGAREQYF
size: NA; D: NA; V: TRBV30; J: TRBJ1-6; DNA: TGTGCCTGGAGATGGGGCAGGGCTAATTCACCCCTCCACTTT; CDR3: CAWRWGRANSPLHF
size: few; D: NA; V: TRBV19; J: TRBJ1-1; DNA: TGTGCCAGTAGTATTTTTTCGACAGGACTCATGAACACTGAAGCTTTCTTT; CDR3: CASSIFSTGLMNTEAFF
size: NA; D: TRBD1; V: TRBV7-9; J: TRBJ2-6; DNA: TGTGCCAGCAGGCCCGGGACAGCCTCCTCCTCTGGGGCCAACGTCCTGACTTTC; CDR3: CASRPGTASSSGANVLTF
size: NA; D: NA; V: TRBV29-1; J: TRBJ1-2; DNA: TGCAGCGTTTCGGCGGGGTATGGCTACACCTTC; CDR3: CSVSAGYGYTF
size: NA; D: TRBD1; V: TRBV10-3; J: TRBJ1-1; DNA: TGTGCCAAGCAGGGGGCTGGCACTGAAGCTTTCTTT; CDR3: CAKQGAGTEAFF
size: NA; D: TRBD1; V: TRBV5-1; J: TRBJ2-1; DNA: TGCGCCAGCAGCCCGGGACAGAACCTTTACAATGAGCAGTTCTTC; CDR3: CASSPGQNLYNEQFF
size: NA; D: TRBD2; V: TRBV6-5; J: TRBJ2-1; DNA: TGTGCCAGCAGGGGAGCGGGGGGCCTCAATGAGCAGTTCTTC; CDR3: CASRGAGGLNEQFF
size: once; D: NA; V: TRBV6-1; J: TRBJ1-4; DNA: TGTGCCAGCAGTGAAGCTGCAGGCCGCACAATGTTTTTT; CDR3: CASSEAAGRTMFF
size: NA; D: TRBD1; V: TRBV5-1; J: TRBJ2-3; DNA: TGCGCCAGCGCGGGACAGGCTAGCACAGATACGCAGTATTTT; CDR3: CASAGQASTDTQYF
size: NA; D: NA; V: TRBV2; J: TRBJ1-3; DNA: TGTGCCAGCAGTGAAGGACAGTATTCTTCTGGAAACACCATATATTTT; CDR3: CASSEGQYSSGNTIYF
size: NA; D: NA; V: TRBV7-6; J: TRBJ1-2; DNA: TGTGCCAGCAGCTTAGATCCGGGTCCTGACTATGGCTACACCTTC; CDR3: CASSLDPGPDYGYTF
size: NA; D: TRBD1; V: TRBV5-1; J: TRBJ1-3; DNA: TGCGCCAGCGGAACAGGGACAGGGAGAACTGGAAACACCATATATTTT; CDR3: CASGTGTGRTGNTIYF